The 31 T cell receptor beta chains given below trace back to one sample, sequenced in a study of vaccination and CD4 T cells after COVID-19. Specified treatment: roughly ten-day PBMC culture with coronavirus spike peptide pools or control peptides (ViraFEST assay). Researchers used the Oncomine TCR Beta short-read assay to sequence DNA from cultured CD4+ T cells. In TCRdb, the PCR reads were re-called with MiXCR into one record per CDR3 protein. Of fewer than 20,000 distinct CDR3 sequences listed, about 54% were seen once; the top ten hold approximately 32%. No antigen has been assigned to these receptors. The specimen comprised cultured CD4+ T cells from blood, sampled after SARS-CoV-2 vaccination. These receptors all stem from a human donor with COVID-19.

The sample holds a few counts of this clonotype. This sequence joins TRBV7-2 and TRBJ1-6; D call uncertain. The V gene's germline CDR1 is SGHTA and CDR2 FQGNSA. V lost 3 bases to trimming and J lost 7 bases, with 4 bases between them. The CDR3 is 12 amino acids. As DNA, the CDR3 is TGTGCCAGCAGCTTCCTCAATTCACCCCTCCACTTT. This gives the protein CASSFLNSPLHF.

This clonotype came up once. The chain employs TRBV7-9 and TRBJ1-6, with 7 nucleotides matching TRBD1. The CDR3 has 15 residues. Germline V gene sequence: CDR1 SEHNR, CDR2 FQNEAQ (reference sequence). J lost 13 bases, V lost 4 bases, and 13 bases had no gene match. This CDR3 is CASSSDRVGSLPLHF. The CDR3 DNA sequence: TGTGCCAGCAGCTCAGACAGGGTCGGCTCTCTCCCCCTCCACTTT.

This clonotype appeared a few times. V is TRBV10-3 and J is TRBJ2-2; D tentatively fits TRBD1 or TRBD2 (5 bases each). Trimming pared 7 bases from V and 0 bases from J, leaving 9 bases between. The CDR3 runs 14 residues. Per the germline V gene, CDR1 is ENHRY and CDR2 is SYGVKD. The CDR3 DNA sequence: TGTGCCATCACCGGGACGGCGAACACCGGGGAGCTGTTTTTT. Amino acid sequence: CAITGTANTGELFF.

This clonotype has only a few counts. The chain has TRBV7-2 and TRBJ2-5; D perhaps matches TRBD2 (5 bases). CDR3 length: 16 residues. From germline, CDR1 is SGHTA and CDR2 FQGNSA. Trimming stripped 3 bases from V and 1 base from J, with 15 bases between. The CDR3 nucleotides read TGTGCCAGCAGCTTTAGGTTAGCGCCACTCCAAGAGACCCAGTACTTC. It specifies CASSFRLAPLQETQYF.

The J gene is TRBJ1-2, the V gene TRBV14; 7 nucleotides agree with TRBD1. The trim removed 1 base at V and 8 bases at J, leaving 7 bases unmatched. The germline CDR1 and CDR2 sequences are SGHDN and FVKESK. The CDR3 has 14 residues. The CDR3 sequence is CASSQVAGGRGYTF. Here the CDR3 DNA reads TGTGCCAGCAGCCAAGTTGCAGGGGGACGAGGCTACACCTTC.

For the CDR3, the DNA is TGTGCCAGCAGGCCGCTCGCGGGGGGCAACTCCTACGAGCAGTACTTC. Its translation: CASRPLAGGNSYEQYF. The V gene is TRBV6-2 or TRBV6-3, the J gene TRBJ2-7, with 8 bases aligning to TRBD2. The CDR3 is 16 amino acids. CDR1 is MNHEY and CDR2 is SVGEGT in the germline V gene. V trimming: 6 bases; J trimming: 0 bases; junction bases outside the gene matches: 10.

The V call is TRBV9, the J call TRBJ2-5; TRBD2 aligns across 10 bases. The CDR3 length is 15 residues. Per the germline V gene, CDR1 is SGDLS and CDR2 is YYNGEE. The J segment lost 0 bases and the V segment lost 4 bases, leaving 3 bases of the junction unmatched. The CDR3 sequence is CASSPLAGHQETQYF. The CDR3 DNA reads as TGTGCCAGCAGCCCACTAGCGGGACACCAAGAGACCCAGTACTTC.

The chain employs TRBV11-1 and TRBJ2-6; D is undetermined. Germline assignment: CDR1 SGHAT and CDR2 FQDESV (reference sequence). CDR3 length: 12 amino acids. Trimming took 5 bases from V and 2 from J, leaving 1 base between them. CDR3 sequence reads: CASSAGANVLTF. For the CDR3, the DNA is TGTGCCAGCAGCGCTGGGGCCAACGTCCTGACTTTC.

The chain couples TRBV4-2 to TRBJ2-7; a possible D gene is TRBD2 (6 bases). This CDR3 contains 16 residues. The germline gives CDR1 LGHNA, CDR2 YNFKEQ. The V end lost 0 bases, the J end lost 3 bases, and 15 bases lay between the germline ends. CDR3 nucleotide sequence: TGTGCCAGCAGCCAAGAATGGGCCCAGGGAGGCTACGAGCAGTACTTC. Translation gives CASSQEWAQGGYEQYF.

V and J are TRBV5-1 and TRBJ2-5; 7 nucleotides agree with TRBD2. This CDR3 region has 14 residues. V shed 1 base, J shed 6 bases, and the junction held 6 bases outside the gene matches. Germline values: CDR1 SGHRS, CDR2 YFSETQ. The CDR3 nucleotides are TGCGCCAGCAGCTTGAGACCTAGCGGAAAGACCCAGTACTTC. Its protein product is CASSLRPSGKTQYF.

V gene TRBV7-8 combines with J gene TRBJ2-2; the D gene is possibly TRBD1 (6 bases). The V gene's germline CDR1 is SGHVS and CDR2 FQNEAQ. This CDR3 spans 14 amino acids. Trimming pared 10 bases from V and 2 bases from J, leaving 14 bases between. In DNA, the CDR3 is TGTGCCACACGACAGGAGAGTAACACCGGGGAGCTGTTTTTT. Its translation is CATRQESNTGELFF.

In its sample, this clonotype was seen a few times. The chain has TRBV21-1 and TRBJ2-7. TRBV21-1 is given as a pseudogene. The CDR3 spans 15 residues. The CDR3 spells CASSKVLNRCYEQYF. CDR3 DNA sequence: TGTGCCAGCAGCAAAGTCCTCAATCGGTGCTACGAGCAGTACTTC.

The gene calls are TRBV7-9 and TRBJ2-1; 7 bases agree with TRBD2. CDR3 size: 15 residues. CDR1 is SEHNR and CDR2 is FQNEAQ in the germline V gene (reference sequence). The junction had 7 bases not matched to a gene; V was cut back by 6 bases and J by 2 bases. Here the CDR3 reads CASSWGGQAYNEQFF. In DNA form, the CDR3 reads TGTGCCAGCAGTTGGGGGGGTCAGGCCTACAATGAGCAGTTCTTC.

The chain joins TRBV28 to TRBJ1-1, with 8 bases fitting TRBD1. The CDR3 runs to 16 residues. Germline lookup yields CDR1 MDHEN and CDR2 SYDVKM. J was trimmed by 5 bases and V by 8 bases; bases with no gene match: 16. CDR3 coding DNA: TGTGCCAGCGGAGGGGGCCCCACAGGGGGAGAAACTGAAGCTTTCTTT. It yields the protein CASGGGPTGGETEAFF.

The gene calls are TRBV9 and TRBJ2-7; TRBD1 agrees at 7 bases. V shed 0 bases, J shed 4 bases, and the junction held 4 bases outside the gene matches. The CDR3 is 14 residues long. CDR1 SGDLS and CDR2 YYNGEE come from the germline V gene. This chain's CDR3 is CASSVGTGVYEQYF. Here the CDR3 DNA reads TGTGCCAGCAGCGTAGGAACAGGGGTTTACGAGCAGTACTTC. Looking up the rest from reference TRBV9 and TRBJ2-7 gives the full variable domain: DSGVTQTPKHLITATGQRVTLRCSPRSGDLSVYWYQQSLDQGLQFLIQYYNGEERAKGNILERFSAQQFPDLHSELNLSSLELGDSALYFCASSVGTGVYEQYFGPGTRLTVT.

J is TRBJ2-1 and V is TRBV20-1, with 9 bases identical to TRBD1. From germline, CDR1 is DFQATT and CDR2 SNEGSKA (reference sequence). This CDR3 has 14 residues. V was pared by 6 bases and J by 8 bases, with 11 bases of the junction left unmatched. CDR3: CSAFRPGQGDEQFF. CDR3 coding DNA: TGCAGTGCCTTCCGACCGGGACAGGGCGATGAGCAGTTCTTC.

This chain connects TRBV7-6 to TRBJ2-1; 7 bases align to TRBD2. From germline, CDR1 is SGHVS and CDR2 FNYEAQ. The J segment lost 3 bases and the V segment lost 3 bases, leaving 5 bases of the junction unmatched. The CDR3 length is 15 residues. The CDR3 region is CASSFGGGNYNEQFF. CDR3 nucleotide sequence: TGTGCCAGCAGCTTTGGGGGGGGAAACTACAATGAGCAGTTCTTC.

The J gene is TRBJ1-5, the V gene TRBV7-6; D not certain. V lost 0 bases, J lost 7 bases, and 19 bases lay in between. The CDR3 extends over 17 amino acids. CDR1 SGHVS and CDR2 FNYEAQ come from the germline V gene. CDR3 sequence: CASSLAAGGEKTQPQHF. CDR3 sequence (DNA): TGTGCCAGCAGCTTAGCCGCAGGTGGGGAAAAAACGCAGCCCCAGCATTTT.

The rearrangement links TRBV5-4 to TRBJ1-2; 9 bases align to TRBD1. CDR1 is SGHNT, CDR2 YYREEE, per germline (reference sequence). Germline trimming cut 0 bases from V and 7 bases from J; bases unmatched to any gene: 4. CDR3 length: 14 amino acids. CDR3 bases: TGTGCCAGCAGCTTGGTCGGGACAGGGCCTGGCTACACCTTC. This sequence encodes CASSLVGTGPGYTF.

This clonotype was counted a few times. This chain links TRBV11-2 with TRBJ2-5; TRBD1 might be the D (5 bases). V dropped 3 bases and J dropped 2 bases, with 10 bases sitting between them. This CDR3 contains 14 residues. CDR1 SGHAT and CDR2 FQNNGV come from the germline V gene. CDR3 sequence: CASSLAGPQETQYF. The CDR3 region has the DNA TGTGCCAGCAGCTTGGCAGGGCCACAAGAGACCCAGTACTTC.

The genes are TRBV6-2 or TRBV6-3 and TRBJ2-3; no definite D call. The V end lost 5 bases, the J end lost 1 base, and 7 bases lay between the germline ends. The CDR3 has 13 amino acids. Germline CDR1 and CDR2: MNHEY and SVGEGT. The CDR3 bases are TGTGCCAGCAGTAACAGAGGCACAGATACGCAGTATTTT. This gives the protein CASSNRGTDTQYF.

V and J are TRBV6-5 and TRBJ2-2; 7 bases agree with TRBD1. V lost 0 bases, J lost 0 bases, and 1 base stayed unmatched. Per the germline V gene, CDR1 is MNHEY and CDR2 is SVGAGI. The CDR3 has 16 residues. The CDR3 here is CASSYSGGANTGELFF. CDR3 sequence (DNA): TGTGCCAGCAGTTACTCAGGGGGCGCGAACACCGGGGAGCTGTTTTTT.

In DNA form, the CDR3 reads TGCAGTGCTATAAACCCCCTGGGAAGCAATCAGCCCCAGCATTTT. This gives the protein CSAINPLGSNQPQHF. V is TRBV20-1 and J is TRBJ1-5, with D unresolved. V was pared by 4 bases and J by 1 base, with 14 bases between. This CDR3 has 15 amino acids. The germline gives CDR1 DFQATT, CDR2 SNEGSKA (reference sequence).

This clonotype was seen only a few times. The chain carries TRBV11-2 and TRBJ2-7, with D hard to call. CDR3 length: 15 residues. Germline values: CDR1 SGHAT, CDR2 FQNNGV. Trimming took off 0 bases at V and 8 bases at J, with 17 bases between the two ends. Here the CDR3 reads CASSLEPMAPYQQYF. CDR3 sequence (DNA): TGTGCCAGCAGCTTAGAGCCGATGGCCCCGTACCAGCAGTACTTC.

This clonotype appeared a few times. The chain carries TRBV20-1 and TRBJ2-5; D might be TRBD1 (6 bases). This CDR3 spans 14 amino acids. Per germline, CDR1 DFQATT and CDR2 SNEGSKA (reference sequence). Trimming removed 4 bases at V and 4 bases at J, with 16 bases between. Here the CDR3 reads CSAKRTDLIETQYF. CDR3 sequence (DNA): TGCAGTGCTAAGAGGACAGATCTTATAGAGACCCAGTACTTC.

This clonotype was counted only a few times. V is TRBV6-1 and J is TRBJ2-7; TRBD1 aligns across 9 bases. Trimming took 5 bases from V and 2 from J; bases not matched to a gene: 1. There are 13 residues in the CDR3. Per germline, CDR1 MNHNS and CDR2 SASEGT. The CDR3 loop is CASSRDRAYEQYF. The CDR3, as DNA: TGTGCCAGCAGTCGGGACAGGGCCTACGAGCAGTACTTC.

This clonotype was observed a handful of times. This chain uses TRBV19 with TRBJ2-5; 7 positions match TRBD2. The CDR3 is 15 residues long. The J segment lost 5 bases and the V segment lost 4 bases, leaving 10 bases of the junction unmatched. Germline V CDR1 and CDR2: LNHDA, SQIVND (reference sequence). The DNA of the CDR3 is TGTGCCAGTAGTAGCGGGGGTCACCAGTGGGAGACCCAGTACTTC. Translating gives CASSSGGHQWETQYF.

The V gene is TRBV19, the J gene TRBJ2-1; TRBD2 is a possible D gene (6 bases). V was shortened by 6 bases and J by 5 bases, with 20 bases between the two germline ends. Germline values: CDR1 LNHDA, CDR2 SQIVND (reference sequence). This CDR3 region has 16 residues. CDR3 protein: CASRGVRGLGNNEQFF. The CDR3 DNA sequence: TGTGCCAGTAGAGGGGTACGGGGGTTGGGCAACAATGAGCAGTTCTTC.

The chain is built from TRBV24-1 and TRBJ2-2; no definite D call. The CDR3 runs 12 residues. Germline-derived CDR1 and CDR2 are KGHDR and SFDVKD. Trimming stripped 0 bases from V and 7 bases from J, with 2 bases between. CDR3 protein: CATSDLVGELFF. Written as DNA, the CDR3 is TGTGCCACCAGTGATTTGGTCGGGGAGCTGTTTTTT.

The chain uses TRBV7-3 and TRBJ2-7; 9 nucleotides agree with TRBD1. This CDR3 contains 17 residues. Germline CDR1 and CDR2: SGHTA and FQGTGA. The junction had 14 bases not matched to a gene; V was cut back by 5 bases and J by 3 bases. This CDR3 reads CASSLMGGQGIRYEQYF. In DNA, the CDR3 is TGTGCCAGCAGCCTAATGGGAGGACAGGGGATACGCTACGAGCAGTACTTC. Full variable domain (rest looked up from reference TRBV7-3 and TRBJ2-7): GAGVSQTPSNKVTEKGKYVELRCDPISGHTALYWYRQSLGQGPEFLIYFQGTGAADDSGLPNDRFFAVRPEGSVSTLKIQRTERGDSAVYLCASSLMGGQGIRYEQYFGPGTRLTVT.

V gene TRBV11-3 combines with J gene TRBJ2-2; possible D gene TRBD2, 6 bases. CDR1 and CDR2 from the germline V gene are SGHNT and YENEEA. The CDR3 spans 14 residues. Trimming took off 7 bases at V and 6 bases at J, with 15 bases between the two ends. Here the CDR3 reads CASTNPRRAGELFF. The CDR3, as DNA: TGTGCCAGCACCAACCCAAGGAGGGCCGGGGAGCTGTTTTTT.